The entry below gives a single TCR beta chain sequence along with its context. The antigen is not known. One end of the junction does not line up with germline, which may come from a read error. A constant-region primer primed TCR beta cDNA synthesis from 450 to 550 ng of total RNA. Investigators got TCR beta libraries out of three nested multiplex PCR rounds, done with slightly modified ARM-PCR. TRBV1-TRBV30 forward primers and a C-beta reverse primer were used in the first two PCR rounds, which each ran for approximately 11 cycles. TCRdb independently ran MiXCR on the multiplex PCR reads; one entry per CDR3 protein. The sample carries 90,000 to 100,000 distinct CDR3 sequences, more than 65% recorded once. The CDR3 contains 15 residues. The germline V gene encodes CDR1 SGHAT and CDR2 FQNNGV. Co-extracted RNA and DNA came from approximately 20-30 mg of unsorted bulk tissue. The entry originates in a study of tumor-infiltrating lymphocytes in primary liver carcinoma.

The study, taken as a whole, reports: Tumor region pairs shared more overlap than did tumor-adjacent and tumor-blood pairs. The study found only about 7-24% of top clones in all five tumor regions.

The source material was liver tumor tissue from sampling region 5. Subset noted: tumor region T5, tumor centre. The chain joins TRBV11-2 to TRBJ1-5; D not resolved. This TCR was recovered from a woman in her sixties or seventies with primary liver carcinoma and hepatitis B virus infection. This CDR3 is CTSSLVGSNNRPQHF. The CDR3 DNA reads TGTACCAGCAGCTTAGTAGGCAGCAACAATCGGCCCCAGCATTTT.